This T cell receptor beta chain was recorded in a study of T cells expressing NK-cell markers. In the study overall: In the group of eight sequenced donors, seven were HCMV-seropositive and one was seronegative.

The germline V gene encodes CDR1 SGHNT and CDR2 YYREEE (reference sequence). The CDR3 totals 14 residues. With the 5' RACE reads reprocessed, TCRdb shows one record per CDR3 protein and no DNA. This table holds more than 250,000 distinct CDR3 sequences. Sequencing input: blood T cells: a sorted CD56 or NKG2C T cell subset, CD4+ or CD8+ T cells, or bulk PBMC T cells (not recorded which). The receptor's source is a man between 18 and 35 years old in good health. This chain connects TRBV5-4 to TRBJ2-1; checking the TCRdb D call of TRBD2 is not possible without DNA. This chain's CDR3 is CASSGTGLHNEQFF.